A single T cell receptor beta chain is shown here with its context. Its antigen is currently unknown. The sample comes from a study of CD8+ T cells in alopecia areata. Background on the study: The investigators scored severity in treated patients by the percentage of affected scalp area. Study results and limitations: The treated group had a single nonresponder, limiting CD8+ expansion-response conclusions.

Once RNA had been extracted, it was reverse transcribed into cDNA to act as the sequencing template. The table came from immunoSEQ multiplex PCR; TCRdb's copy has only in-frame clones and leaves some out. The sample includes about 190,000 clones, more than 55% of them seen just once. There are 13 residues in the CDR3. Germline CDR1 MGHDK, CDR2 SYGVNS. The germline V and J ends were trimmed by 3 bases and 9 bases, with 15 bases remaining between them. Treatment here: oral pan-JAK inhibitor, 5-10 mg twice daily. This receptor was obtained from a human donor with alopecia areata. V usage is TRBV25-1 and J usage is TRBJ2-7; no reliable D call. The starting material was CD4+ T cells sorted from blood, obtained at week 4, from a patient treated with tofacitinib. Here the CDR3 reads CASSDQQATTQYF. In nucleotides, the CDR3 is TGTGCCAGCAGTGACCAGCAAGCTACGACGCAGTACTTC.